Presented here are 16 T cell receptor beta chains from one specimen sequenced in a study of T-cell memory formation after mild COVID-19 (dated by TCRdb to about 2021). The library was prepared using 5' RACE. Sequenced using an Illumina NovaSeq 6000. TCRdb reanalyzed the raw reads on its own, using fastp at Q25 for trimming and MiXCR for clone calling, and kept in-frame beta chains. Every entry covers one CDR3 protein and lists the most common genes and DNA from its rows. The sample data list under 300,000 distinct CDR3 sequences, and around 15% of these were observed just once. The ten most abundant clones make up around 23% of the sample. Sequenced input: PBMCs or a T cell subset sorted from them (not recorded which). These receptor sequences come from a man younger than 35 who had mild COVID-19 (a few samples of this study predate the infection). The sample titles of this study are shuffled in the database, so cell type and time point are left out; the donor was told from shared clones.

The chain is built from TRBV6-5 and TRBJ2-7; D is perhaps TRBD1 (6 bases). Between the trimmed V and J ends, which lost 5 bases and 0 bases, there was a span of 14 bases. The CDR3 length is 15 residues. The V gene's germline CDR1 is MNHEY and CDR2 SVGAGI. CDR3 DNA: TGTGCCAGCAGTCTTGACAGGCCACTCTCCTACGAGCAGTACTTC. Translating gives CASSLDRPLSYEQYF.

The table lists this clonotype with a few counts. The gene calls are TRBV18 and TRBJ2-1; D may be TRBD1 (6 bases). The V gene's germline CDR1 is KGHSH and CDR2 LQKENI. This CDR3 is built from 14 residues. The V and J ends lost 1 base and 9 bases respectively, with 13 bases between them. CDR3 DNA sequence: TGTGCCAGCTCACCACAGGCCAGCAGGGGTGAGCAGTTCTTC. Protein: CASSPQASRGEQFF.

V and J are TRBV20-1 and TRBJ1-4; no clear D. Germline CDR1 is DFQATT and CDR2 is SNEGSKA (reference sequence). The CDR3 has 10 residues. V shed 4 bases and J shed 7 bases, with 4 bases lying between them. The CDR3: CSAIREKLFF. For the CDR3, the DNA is TGCAGTGCTATCCGTGAAAAACTGTTTTTT.

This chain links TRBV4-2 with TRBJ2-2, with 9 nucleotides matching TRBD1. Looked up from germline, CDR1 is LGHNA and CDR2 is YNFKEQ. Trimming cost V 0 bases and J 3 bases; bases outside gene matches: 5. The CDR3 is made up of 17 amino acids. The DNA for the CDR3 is TGTGCCAGCAGCCAAGATGGGGGACAGGGAGACACCGGGGAGCTGTTTTTT. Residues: CASSQDGGQGDTGELFF.

The CDR3 loop is CAISPGGSGANVLTF. The CDR3 nucleotides read TGTGCCATCTCGCCTGGCGGCTCTGGGGCCAACGTCCTGACTTTC. The gene calls are TRBV10-3 and TRBJ2-6; D remains ambiguous. V gave up 8 bases and J gave up 0 bases, with 11 bases separating them. The CDR3 covers 15 residues. Germline CDR1 reads ENHRY; CDR2 reads SYGVKD.

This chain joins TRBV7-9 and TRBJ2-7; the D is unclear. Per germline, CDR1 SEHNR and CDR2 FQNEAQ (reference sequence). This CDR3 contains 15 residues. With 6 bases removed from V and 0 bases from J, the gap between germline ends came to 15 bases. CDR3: CASSFNMDDSYEQYF. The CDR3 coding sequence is TGTGCCAGCAGTTTCAACATGGATGACTCCTACGAGCAGTACTTC.

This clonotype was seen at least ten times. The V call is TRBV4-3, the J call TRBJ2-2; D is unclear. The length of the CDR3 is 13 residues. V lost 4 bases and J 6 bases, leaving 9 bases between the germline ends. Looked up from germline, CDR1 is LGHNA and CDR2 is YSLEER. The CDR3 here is CASSPELSGELFF. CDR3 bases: TGCGCCAGCAGCCCGGAACTTTCCGGGGAGCTGTTTTTT.

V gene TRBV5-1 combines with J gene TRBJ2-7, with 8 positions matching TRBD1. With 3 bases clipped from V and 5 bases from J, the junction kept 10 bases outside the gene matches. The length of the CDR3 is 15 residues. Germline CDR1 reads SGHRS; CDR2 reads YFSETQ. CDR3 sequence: CASSYAGTGVDEQYV. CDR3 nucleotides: TGCGCCAGCAGCTACGCCGGGACAGGTGTGGACGAGCAGTACGTC.

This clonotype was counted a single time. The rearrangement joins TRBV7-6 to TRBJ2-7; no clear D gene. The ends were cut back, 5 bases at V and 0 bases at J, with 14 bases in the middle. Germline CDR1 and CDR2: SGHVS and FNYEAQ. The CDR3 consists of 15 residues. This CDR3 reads CASSPEPVFSYEQYF. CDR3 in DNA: TGTGCCAGCAGCCCTGAGCCAGTGTTCTCCTACGAGCAGTACTTC.

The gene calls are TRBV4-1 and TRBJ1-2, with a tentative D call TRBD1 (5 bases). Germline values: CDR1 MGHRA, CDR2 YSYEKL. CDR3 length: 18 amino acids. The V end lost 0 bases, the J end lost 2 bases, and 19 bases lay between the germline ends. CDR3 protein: CASSQDPGERGANYGYTF. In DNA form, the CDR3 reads TGCGCCAGCAGCCAAGATCCCGGTGAGAGGGGCGCGAACTATGGCTACACCTTC.

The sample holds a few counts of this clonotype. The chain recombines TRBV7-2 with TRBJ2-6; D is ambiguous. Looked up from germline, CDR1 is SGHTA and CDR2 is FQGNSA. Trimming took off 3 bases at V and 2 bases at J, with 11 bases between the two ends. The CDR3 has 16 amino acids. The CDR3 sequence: CASSFSNGAGANVLTF. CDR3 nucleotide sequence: TGTGCCAGCAGCTTCAGTAATGGAGCTGGGGCCAACGTCCTGACTTTC.

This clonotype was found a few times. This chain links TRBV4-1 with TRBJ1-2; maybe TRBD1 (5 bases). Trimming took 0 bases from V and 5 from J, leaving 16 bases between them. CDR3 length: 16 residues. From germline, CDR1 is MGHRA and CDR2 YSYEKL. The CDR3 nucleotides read TGCGCCAGCAGCCAAGAAATATGGGGGGTCAAGTATGGCTACACCTTC. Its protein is CASSQEIWGVKYGYTF.

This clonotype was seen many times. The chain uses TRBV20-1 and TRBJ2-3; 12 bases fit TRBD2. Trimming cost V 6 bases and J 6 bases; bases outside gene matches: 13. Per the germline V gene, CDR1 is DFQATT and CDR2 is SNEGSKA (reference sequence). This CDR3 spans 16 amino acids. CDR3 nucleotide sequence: TGCAGTGCCATCCGACTAGCGGGGGAGTCCCGTGATACGCAGTATTTT. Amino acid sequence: CSAIRLAGESRDTQYF.

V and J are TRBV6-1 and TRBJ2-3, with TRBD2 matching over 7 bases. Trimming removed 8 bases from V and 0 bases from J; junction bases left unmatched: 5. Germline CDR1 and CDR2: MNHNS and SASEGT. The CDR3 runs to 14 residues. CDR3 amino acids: CASGSGRSTDTQYF. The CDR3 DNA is TGTGCCAGCGGTAGCGGGCGGAGCACAGATACGCAGTATTTT.

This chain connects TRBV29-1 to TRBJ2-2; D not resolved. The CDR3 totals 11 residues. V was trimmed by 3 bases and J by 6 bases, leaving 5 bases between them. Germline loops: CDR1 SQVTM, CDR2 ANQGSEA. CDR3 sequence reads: CSVESAGELFF. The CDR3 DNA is TGCAGCGTTGAGTCCGCCGGGGAGCTGTTTTTT.

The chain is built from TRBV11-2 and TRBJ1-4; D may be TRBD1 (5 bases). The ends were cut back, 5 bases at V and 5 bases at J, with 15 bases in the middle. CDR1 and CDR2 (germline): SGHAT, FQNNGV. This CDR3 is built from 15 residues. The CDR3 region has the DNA TGTGCCAGCAGCGGGGGGGGATCGGTAAATGAAAAACTGTTTTTT. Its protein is CASSGGGSVNEKLFF.